The present TCR beta chain was sequenced within a study of CD8 T cells in Susac syndrome. An input of 0.5 to 1 ug of RNA was subjected to reverse transcription using random hexamers. An immunoSEQ multiplex PCR amplified TCR beta CDR3 over 54 Vbeta and 13 Jbeta. TCRdb re-derived calls from the immunoSEQ multiplex PCR reads in MiXCR, one entry per CDR3 protein. The table lists 300,000 or so distinct CDR3 sequences, around 90% of them singletons. The CDR3 extends over 13 amino acids. The V gene lost 0 bases and the J gene lost 5 bases, with 6 bases spanning the gap. Germline V gene lookup returns CDR1 LGHNA and CDR2 YSLEER.

This chain links TRBV4-3 with TRBJ2-3, with D uncertain. Sequencing was carried out using CD4+ T cells from PBMCs. The sequence was collected from a human donor with multiple sclerosis. DNA for the CDR3: TGCGCCAGCAGCCAAGAACTCGGAGATACGCAGTATTTT. It yields the protein CASSQELGDTQYF.